Sequencing of this T cell receptor (beta chain) was carried out in a study of T cell repertoires in cytomegalovirus infection. On the study more broadly: Public TCR beta signatures provided an indication of both CMV infection and a matching HLA type. General study findings and limits: Summed frequency of shared TCR beta families picked out CMV carriers who also had the relevant HLA. HLA-C-restricted TCR beta clonotypes specific for CMV led the ex vivo response.

Each CDR3 protein is one row after TCRdb ran MiXCR on the reads. The repertoire holds some 450,000 distinct CDR3 sequences, with roughly 30% as singletons. J gave up 4 bases and V 4 bases, and 20 bases lay outside the gene matches. CDR1 and CDR2 (germline): MGHRA, YSYEKL. The CDR3 extends over 20 amino acids. Note on this clonotype: Its antigen is currently unknown.

The sequenced material came from PBMCs. The clonotype comes from a human donor in good health (CMV status not recorded). Some clones in this sample may be carry-over from other donors' samples. The gene calls are TRBV4-1 and TRBJ2-1; the match to TRBD2 covers 9 bases. The CDR3 nucleotides read TGCGCCAGCAGCCTTACGGAGGAGCGGGGGGCGTATAGTGGGTACAATGAGCAGTTCTTC. Residues: CASSLTEERGAYSGYNEQFF.